This TCR beta chain was identified in a study of blood T cell repertoires in COVID-19. CDR3 length: 15 amino acids. The germline V gene has CDR1 LGHNA and CDR2 YSLEER. Germline trimming cut 1 base from V and 4 bases from J; bases unmatched to any gene: 3. Sequenced by immunoSEQ multiplex PCR; TCRdb stores in-frame clones only, minus some. The sample includes some 270,000 clones, 90% of them seen just once. The chain combines TRBV4-3 with TRBJ2-3, with TRBD1 identical over 9 bases. The source of this sequence is a woman aged 60-75 years with COVID-19, enrolled during active disease. What was sequenced was peripheral blood. The DNA for the CDR3 is TGCGCCAGCAGCCAAGGACAGGGGGGCCCAGATACGCAGTATTTT. As protein: CASSQGQGGPDTQYF.